This TCR beta chain was identified in a study of T-cell memory formation after mild COVID-19. The wider study: For the most part, TCR clusters were specific to one donor. Study-wide points: CD8+ contracting clones occupied EMRA, while CD4+ ones occupied mainly CM and EM. A second wave expanding day 15 to 37 was CD4+-biased; contracting clones were balanced. Pre-infection memory already had some responding clones, implying cross-reactive memory joined.

At least ten counts were recorded for this clonotype. The antigen is unknown. CDR3 length equals 13 residues. Trimming removed 4 bases from V and 2 bases from J, with 10 bases in between. Germline assignment: CDR1 SGHRS and CDR2 YFSETQ. TCRdb re-derived calls from the 5' RACE reads in MiXCR, one entry per CDR3 protein. The top ten hold about 22% of the sample, which has over 350,000 distinct CDR3 sequences, 15% to 20% seen once. This clonotype was obtained from a man aged 18 to 29 who had mild COVID-19 (a few samples of this study predate the infection). Cell type and time point are not known. The chain uses TRBV5-1 and TRBJ2-7; no clear D. Sequences were obtained from PBMCs or a T cell subset sorted from them (not recorded which). The CDR3 nucleotides read TGCGCCAGCAGCGTTACTGAAACCTACGAGCAGTACTTC. Protein: CASSVTETYEQYF.